This TCR beta chain was profiled in a study of immune evolution from preneoplasia to lung adenocarcinoma. At the level of the study: HLA loss of heterozygosity: roughly 6.6% AIS, more than 14% MIA, around 35% ADC, none AAH. General study points: Compared with EGFR-mutant or double wild-type lesions, KRAS-mutant nodules were more clonal.

Patient tissue came from resections in Japan or China, 2014–2017. Libraries were prepared by immunoSEQ multiplex PCR; TCRdb keeps only in-frame clonotypes and omits some of them. The table lists 14,000 or so clones, 85% of them singletons. The CDR3 runs to 16 residues. Trimming left V 5 bases short and J 3 bases short, with 20 bases between. The germline V gene encodes CDR1 MGHRA and CDR2 YSYEKL. Points on this clone: Its antigen is still unknown.

Material: FFPE lung adenocarcinoma in situ tissue. This TCR derives from a donor aged 70 or over with lung adenocarcinoma. The chain has TRBV4-1 and TRBJ2-7; D is ambiguous. The CDR3 DNA follows: TGCGCCAGCAGCTCAAAGTTGGCCGGTAATGTCTACGAGCAGTACTTC. Translation: CASSSKLAGNVYEQYF.